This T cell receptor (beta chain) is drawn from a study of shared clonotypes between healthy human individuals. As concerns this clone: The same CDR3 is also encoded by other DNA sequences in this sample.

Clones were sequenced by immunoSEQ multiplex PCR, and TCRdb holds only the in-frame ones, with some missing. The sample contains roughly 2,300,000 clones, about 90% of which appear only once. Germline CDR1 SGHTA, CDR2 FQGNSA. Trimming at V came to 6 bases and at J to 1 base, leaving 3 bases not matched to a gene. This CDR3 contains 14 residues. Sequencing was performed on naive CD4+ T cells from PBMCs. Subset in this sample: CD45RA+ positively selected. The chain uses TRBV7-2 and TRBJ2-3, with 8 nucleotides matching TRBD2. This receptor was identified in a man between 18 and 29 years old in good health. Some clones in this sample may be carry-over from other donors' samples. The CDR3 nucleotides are TGTGCCAGCAGGATCGGGGGGGGCACAGATACGCAGTATTTT. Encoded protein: CASRIGGGTDTQYF. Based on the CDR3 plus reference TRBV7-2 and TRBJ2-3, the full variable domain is GAGVSQSPSNKVTEKGKDVELRCDPISGHTALYWYRQSLGQGLEFLIYFQGNSAPDKSGLPSDRFSAERTGGSVSTLTIQRTQQEDSAVYLCASRIGGGTDTQYFGPGTRLTVL.